This TCR beta chain was identified in a study of T cell responses to AZD1222 COVID-19 vaccine. Study-level results: The donor group comprised mostly white British people and more females; the analysis possibly underestimated clonal diversity.

For this clone: What it recognizes is unknown. The junction differs from germline at one of its ends, possibly a read error.

The assay was immunoSEQ multiplex PCR, and TCRdb's table has in-frame clones only and misses some. Of under 150,000 clones in the sample, 93% were seen once. This CDR3 has 12 amino acids. Germline V CDR1 and CDR2: GTSNPN, SVGIG (reference sequence). The sequenced sample was peripheral blood, obtained on day 0 of AZD1222 vaccination. The V gene is TRBV30, the J gene TRBJ1-1, with D tentatively TRBD1 (6 bases). The sequence came from an adult in good health. CDR3 DNA sequence: TGTGCCTGGAGTGTAGGGGACACCGAAGCTTTCTTT. Amino acid sequence: CAWSVGDTEAFF.